The next 30 T cell receptor beta chains were all read from a single sample in a study of early T cells in non-severe SARS-CoV-2 infection. TCRdb redid the calling of the 5' RACE reads with MiXCR, one entry per CDR3 protein. The profile covers fewer than 30,000 distinct CDR3 sequences, with about 5% appearing a single time and 0.92% taken by the ten largest. Sequencing input: whole blood. The receptors originated from an adult who was a healthcare worker with PCR-confirmed SARS-CoV-2 infection or an uninfected control (not recorded which).

The table lists this clonotype with a few counts. CDR3 in amino acids: CASSSNGQGGETEAFF. CDR3 DNA sequence: TGTGCCAGCAGTTCCAACGGACAGGGAGGCGAAACTGAAGCTTTCTTT. J is TRBJ1-1 and V is TRBV28; 8 bases agree with TRBD1. The length of the CDR3 is 16 residues. CDR1 and CDR2 from the germline V gene are MDHEN and SYDVKM. The junction had 12 bases not matched to a gene; V was cut back by 4 bases and J by 5 bases.

Many counts were recorded for this clonotype. V gene TRBV6-5 combines with J gene TRBJ2-6; 7 bases map to TRBD1. V trimming: 2 bases; J trimming: 2 bases; junction bases outside the gene matches: 9. CDR3 length equals 18 residues. The germline V gene encodes CDR1 MNHEY and CDR2 SVGAGI. CDR3 DNA sequence: TGTGCCAGCAGTTACATCGATACAGGGGTGGCTGGGGCCAACGTCCTGACTTTC. It codes for CASSYIDTGVAGANVLTF.

The table lists this clonotype with a few counts. V is TRBV7-2 and J is TRBJ2-3, with 8 bases aligning to TRBD2. CDR1 and CDR2 from the germline V gene are SGHTA and FQGNSA. This CDR3 is 17 amino acids long. Trimming at V came to 3 bases and at J to 1 base, leaving 9 bases not matched to a gene. CDR3 sequence reads: CASSFFRGGDGTDTQYF. Here the CDR3 DNA reads TGTGCCAGCAGCTTTTTCCGGGGGGGCGACGGCACAGATACGCAGTATTTT.

This sequence joins TRBV5-1 and TRBJ1-1, with D uncertain. V lost 1 base to trimming and J lost 6 bases, with 10 bases between them. Germline CDR1 reads SGHRS; CDR2 reads YFSETQ. The CDR3 totals 13 residues. In DNA form, the CDR3 reads TGCGCCAGCAGCTTGAAGTCCGGGTCTGAAGCTTTCTTT. This codes for CASSLKSGSEAFF.

This chain joins TRBV12-2 and TRBJ2-3; the D call TRBD2 from the table was never checked on the DNA. TRBV12-2 constitutes a pseudogene. The CDR3 spans 14 residues. The CDR3 bases are TGTGCAAGTCGCTTAGGACTAGCCGCCGATACGCAGTATTTT. This translates into CASRLGLAADTQYF.

This clonotype occurred many times. The chain employs TRBV19 and TRBJ1-5, with D possibly being TRBD1 (5 bases). Trimming removed 5 bases at V and 6 bases at J, with 23 bases between. This CDR3 has 17 residues. CDR1 LNHDA and CDR2 SQIVND come from the germline V gene (reference sequence). The CDR3 spells CASSYSVAEFRGQPQHF. The CDR3 bases are TGTGCCAGTAGTTATAGTGTCGCGGAATTTAGGGGTCAGCCCCAGCATTTT.

This clonotype was found many times. DNA for the CDR3: TGTGCCAGCATGGCGTACTTGAACACTGAAGCTTTCTTT. Its protein product is CASMAYLNTEAFF. This rearrangement joins TRBV2 to TRBJ1-1, with D hard to call. Germline V gives CDR1 SNHLY, CDR2 FYNNEI. The CDR3 runs 13 residues. V lost 7 bases to trimming and J lost 0 bases, with 9 bases between them.

The genes are TRBV5-6 and TRBJ1-2; D not resolved. The germline gives CDR1 SGHDT, CDR2 YYEEEE. V shed 0 bases and J shed 2 bases, with 5 bases lying between them. The CDR3 runs 13 residues. In DNA, the CDR3 is TGTGCCAGCAGCTTGGCCGGGAACTATGGCTACACCTTC. Translating gives CASSLAGNYGYTF.

The V gene is TRBV18, the J gene TRBJ1-1; no firm D call. CDR1 KGHSH and CDR2 LQKENI come from the germline V gene. V was cut by 6 bases and J by 5 bases, with 13 bases left in between. This CDR3 is built from 13 residues. The CDR3 region has the DNA TGTGCCAGCTCCCGAGCTGTCGGGACTGAAGCTTTCTTT. Translated: CASSRAVGTEAFF.

The chain employs TRBV29-1 and TRBJ2-1; 7 bases map to TRBD1. Germline CDR1 reads SQVTM; CDR2 reads ANQGSEA. The CDR3 covers 12 residues. V was pared by 6 bases and J by 8 bases, with 7 bases of the junction left unmatched. CDR3 loop: CSVRQGMDEQFF. The CDR3 DNA sequence: TGCAGCGTCAGACAGGGTATGGATGAGCAGTTCTTC.

This chain uses TRBV6-2 or TRBV6-3 with TRBJ2-7; TRBD2 is a possible D gene (6 bases). This CDR3 is built from 15 residues. The germline gives CDR1 MNHEY, CDR2 SVGEGT. Trimming left V 2 bases short and J 2 bases short, with 13 bases between. CDR3 coding DNA: TGTGCCAGCAGTTACGGCCGACTAGACACCTACGAGCAGTACTTC. Translating gives CASSYGRLDTYEQYF.

The table lists this clonotype with many counts. The chain uses TRBV11-2 and TRBJ2-1; either TRBD1 or TRBD2 may supply D (5 bases each). The CDR3 sequence is 14 residues long. V was pared by 2 bases and J by 7 bases, with 12 bases between. Looked up from germline, CDR1 is SGHAT and CDR2 is FQNNGV. This chain's CDR3 is CASSLKGEWNEQFF. The CDR3 coding sequence is TGTGCCAGCAGCTTAAAAGGGGAGTGGAATGAGCAGTTCTTC.

This clonotype was counted many times. This CDR3 is CASSVRGPSYGYTF. The CDR3 region has the DNA TGTGCCAGCAGTGTCAGGGGCCCTAGCTATGGCTACACCTTC. The chain employs TRBV12-3 or TRBV12-4 and TRBJ1-2, with D maybe TRBD1 (6 bases). CDR3 length: 14 amino acids. V shed 5 bases and J shed 4 bases, with 14 bases lying between them.

This clonotype was observed many times. The chain has TRBV24-1 and TRBJ2-7; maybe TRBD2 (6 bases). Between the trimmed V and J ends, which lost 4 bases and 5 bases, there was a span of 14 bases. Germline values: CDR1 KGHDR, CDR2 SFDVKD. The CDR3 is made up of 14 amino acids. This chain's CDR3 is CATSDLGGGDEQYF. The CDR3, as DNA: TGTGCCACCAGTGACCTGGGGGGAGGCGACGAGCAGTACTTC.

Many counts were recorded for this clonotype. The chain is built from TRBV27 and TRBJ2-7, with 9 bases that match TRBD1. The CDR3 extends over 14 amino acids. The germline CDR1 and CDR2 sequences are MNHEY and SMNVEV (reference sequence). V dropped 4 bases and J dropped 5; count of bases not matched to a gene: 6. The CDR3 DNA reads TGTGCCAGCAGTTCCCCGACAGGGGGGCACGAGCAGTACTTC. This encodes CASSSPTGGHEQYF.

This clonotype appeared many times. V gene TRBV27 combines with J gene TRBJ1-6; possible D gene TRBD1, 6 bases. The ends were cut back, 6 bases at V and 13 bases at J, with 22 bases in the middle. The CDR3 totals 15 residues. The germline V gene has CDR1 MNHEY and CDR2 SMNVEV (reference sequence). In nucleotides, the CDR3 is TGTGCCAGCAGCCCCCGGGACACCGCAGCGTTGCCCCTCCACTTT. Its protein is CASSPRDTAALPLHF.

This clonotype came up many times. The rearrangement joins TRBV27 to TRBJ2-1; 9 bases map to TRBD2. The CDR3 length is 15 residues. The junction had 9 bases not matched to a gene; V was cut back by 6 bases and J by 6 bases. CDR1 MNHEY and CDR2 SMNVEV come from the germline V gene (reference sequence). The CDR3 nucleotides read TGTGCCAGCAGACATAATCTAGCGGGGATCAATGAGCAGTTCTTC. Amino acid sequence: CASRHNLAGINEQFF.

At least ten counts were recorded for this clonotype. The chain uses TRBV11-2 and TRBJ2-7, with 13 nucleotides matching TRBD2. The CDR3 has 14 amino acids. Losses at the gene ends were 4 bases for V and 5 bases for J; bases not matched to a gene: 2. Germline values: CDR1 SGHAT, CDR2 FQNNGV. Here the CDR3 reads CASSSGTSGDEQYF. The CDR3 DNA reads as TGTGCCAGCAGCTCCGGGACTAGCGGGGACGAGCAGTACTTC.

This clonotype came up a few times. The chain links TRBV28 to TRBJ2-1; 7 nucleotides agree with TRBD2. Trimming removed 2 bases from V and 0 bases from J; junction bases left unmatched: 1. Germline assignment: CDR1 MDHEN and CDR2 SYDVKM. This CDR3 is 15 amino acids long. CDR3 nucleotide sequence: TGTGCCAGCAGTTTACGGACTAGCTCCTACAATGAGCAGTTCTTC. Its translation: CASSLRTSSYNEQFF. The full variable domain, with the rest looked up from reference TRBV28 and TRBJ2-1, is DVKVTQSSRYLVKRTGEKVFLECVQDMDHENMFWYRQDPGLGLRLIYFSYDVKMKEKGDIPEGYSVSREKKERFSLILESASTNQTSMYLCASSLRTSSYNEQFFGPGTRLTVL.

The chain recombines TRBV7-9 with TRBJ2-7; D is undetermined. Looked up from germline, CDR1 is SEHNR and CDR2 is FQNEAQ (reference sequence). This CDR3 is 14 amino acids long. Trimming pared 2 bases from V and 1 base from J, leaving 9 bases between. This chain's CDR3 is CASSLNGESYEQYF. DNA of the CDR3: TGTGCCAGCAGCTTAAATGGGGAATCCTACGAGCAGTACTTC.

In its sample, this clonotype was seen a few times. Mismatch with germline at one junction end may stem from a read error. The rearrangement links TRBV7-7 to TRBJ2-2; D may match TRBD1 or TRBD2 (5 bases each). This CDR3 contains 16 residues. The germline V gene has CDR1 SSHAT and CDR2 FNYEAQ (reference sequence). The DNA for the CDR3 is TGTGCTAGCAGCCTCGGACTCGCAGGGCCCACCGGGGAGCTGTTTTTT. Amino acid sequence: CASSLGLAGPTGELFF.

The V call is TRBV5-6, the J call TRBJ1-4; a weak D match, TRBD1 (5 bases). This CDR3 comprises 16 residues. V lost 2 bases to trimming and J lost 14 bases, with 25 bases between them. Germline values: CDR1 SGHDT, CDR2 YYEEEE. The CDR3 region has the DNA TGTGCCAGCAGCTTTGGACTTACAGCGGGGGGGAAAAGTCTGTTTTTT. This translates into CASSFGLTAGGKSLFF.

This clonotype was seen ten or more times. The chain joins TRBV19 to TRBJ2-5; 14 bases align to TRBD2. The CDR3 contains 17 residues. CDR1 is LNHDA, CDR2 SQIVND, per germline (reference sequence). After removal of 5 bases from V and 5 bases from J, the junction contained 10 bases not matched to a gene. CDR3 sequence: CASSPRRTSGRLETQYF. The CDR3 region has the DNA TGTGCCAGTAGTCCCCGACGGACTAGCGGGAGGCTCGAGACCCAGTACTTC.

V is TRBV3-1 and J is TRBJ1-2; D gene uncertain. The V gene lost 1 base and the J gene lost 2 bases, with 11 bases spanning the gap. The CDR3 is 15 amino acids. Looked up from germline, CDR1 is LGHDT and CDR2 is YNNKEL (reference sequence). CDR3 in DNA: TGTGCCAGCAGCCAAGGGAGTGGTGTAAACTATGGCTACACCTTC. It specifies CASSQGSGVNYGYTF.

This clonotype was observed at least ten times. This chain connects TRBV27 to TRBJ1-4; no reliable D call. The germline CDR1 and CDR2 sequences are MNHEY and SMNVEV (reference sequence). The CDR3 is 12 amino acids. Trimming took 8 bases from V and 8 from J, leaving 12 bases between them. The DNA for the CDR3 is TGTGCCAGCGGGGAAGGTTGGGAAAAACTGTTTTTT. Translated, it gives CASGEGWEKLFF.

V and J are TRBV2 and TRBJ2-1, with 8 bases identical to TRBD2. CDR1 SNHLY and CDR2 FYNNEI come from the germline V gene. The CDR3 has 14 amino acids. V was pared by 4 bases and J by 4 bases, with 3 bases of the junction left unmatched. The CDR3 DNA reads TGTGCCAGCAGTGTACGGGAGGGATACAATGAGCAGTTCTTC. It encodes CASSVREGYNEQFF.

The chain uses TRBV5-6 and TRBJ2-1; D is perhaps TRBD1 or TRBD2 (5 bases each). There are 13 residues in the CDR3. V was clipped by 1 base and J by 7 bases, with 9 bases between them. Germline loops: CDR1 SGHDT, CDR2 YYEEEE. The CDR3 coding sequence is TGTGCCAGCAGCTTGTTGGGGGAAAATGAGCAGTTCTTC. Protein sequence: CASSLLGENEQFF.

This clonotype has at least ten counts. The CDR3 nucleotides read TGTGCCAGCTCACCACCGATGGGACAGGGGGCACGAGAGACCCAGTACTTC. Protein: CASSPPMGQGARETQYF. V usage is TRBV18 and J usage is TRBJ2-5; 12 bases fit TRBD1. Germline values: CDR1 KGHSH, CDR2 LQKENI. The V segment lost 0 bases and the J segment 4 bases; nucleotides outside the gene matches: 6. The CDR3 runs to 17 residues.

Many counts were recorded for this clonotype. The chain uses TRBV20-1 and TRBJ2-7, with 8 bases matching TRBD2. The germline V gene encodes CDR1 DFQATT and CDR2 SNEGSKA (reference sequence). The CDR3 is 13 amino acids. V gave up 3 bases and J gave up 5 bases; unmatched junction bases: 6. CDR3 in DNA: TGCAGTGCTAGCGGGAGGGCCGTCAACGAGCAGTACTTC. It encodes CSASGRAVNEQYF.

In this sample, this clonotype turned up many times. The genes are TRBV27 and TRBJ1-5; D uncertain. The germline V and J ends were trimmed by 5 bases and 3 bases, with 8 bases remaining between them. The CDR3 is made up of 13 amino acids. CDR1 is MNHEY, CDR2 SMNVEV, per germline (reference sequence). For the CDR3, the DNA is TGTGCCAGCAGTCCGGGGATCAATCAGCCCCAGCATTTT. Its protein product is CASSPGINQPQHF.